The source of this T cell receptor (beta chain) is a study of blood T cell repertoires in COVID-19. In the study overall: Donors in the United States, Italy and Spain gave samples during acute or convalescent COVID-19.

Sequencing was performed with immunoSEQ multiplex PCR; in TCRdb, only in-frame clones are kept and a portion is missing. The sample yields around 300,000 clones, 85% to 90% seen once. Researchers sorted participants into cohorts using their self-reported clinical history. V trimming: 4 bases; J trimming: 3 bases; junction bases outside the gene matches: 6. Germline CDR1 and CDR2: LNHDA and SQIVND (reference sequence). The length of the CDR3 is 16 residues. The sample taken for sequencing was PBMCs or T cells enriched from blood (not recorded which). This chain links TRBV19 with TRBJ2-3; 11 nucleotides align to TRBD1. The sequence was obtained from a woman aged 25 to 39 who had recovered from COVID-19. This CDR3 reads CASSRGTGGTTDTQYF. Written as DNA, the CDR3 is TGTGCCAGTAGTAGGGGGACAGGGGGAACGACAGATACGCAGTATTTT.